This TCR beta chain originates from a study of OX40 agonist ivuxolimab in advanced cancers. The study in broad terms: Ivuxolimab was an agonistic, fully human IgG2 monoclonal antibody directed against OX40 (CD134), a costimulatory receptor. Intravenous ivuxolimab was administered to patients every 2 weeks at six dose levels: 0.01, 0.1, 0.3, 1.5, 3 and 10 mg/kg. Of the roughly 52 dose-escalation patients, hepatocellular carcinoma was present in approximately 20, melanoma in approximately 15, renal cell carcinoma in 9 and head and neck cancer in 9. A male proportion of roughly 80% and a mean age of approximately 62 years, ranging from 23 to 79, were recorded for the dose-escalation cohort. Prior anti-PD-1, anti-PD-L1 or anti-CTLA-4 therapy was permitted, and approximately 40% of dose-escalation patients had received checkpoint inhibitors. Partial responses occurred in three dose-escalation patients, of whom one had hepatocellular carcinoma and two had cutaneous melanoma. Peripheral TCRbeta sequencing was intended to test whether TCR sequence diversity was altered and clonal T-cell expansion was caused by ivuxolimab. The paper covers the monotherapy dose-escalation part of the phase I ivuxolimab trial, which included N of about 56 patients.

Genomic DNA was extracted from sorted cells for sequencing of the TCRbeta CDR3 region. The immunoSEQ Assay was used to sequence the TCRbeta CDR3 regions. TCRdb obtained this table from immuneACCESS and retained in-frame rearrangements with V and J assigned. These tables miss some clones; where compared with another copy, unresolved V genes account for less than half of the shortfall, and the remainder is unexplained. The sample table records approximately 47,000 clones; 70% to 90% of these occur just once. Around 48% of the sample comes from the top ten. Here is what the overall study found, with its caveats: Low levels of normalized T-cell clonal expansion were also seen in some patients who did not respond. The antigen specificity of the peripheral T cells that underwent clonal expansion was not determined. After ivuxolimab, more expanded clones were found on average in CD8+ T cells than in CD4+ T cells. In the 0.1-3.0 mg/kg groups, partial responders had among the lowest normalized peripheral clonal expansion, particularly in CD8+ T cells. At doses from 0.1 to 3.0 mg/kg, clonal expansion was seen in both CD4+ and CD8+ blood T cells between baseline and week 6.

The trial excluded patients who had a history of autoimmune disease or were on systemic immunosuppression. In every dose cohort, peripheral blood was drawn for TCR sequencing at baseline, cycle 4 day 1, and cycle 7 day 1. The samples were taken from a phase I, first-in-human, multicenter, open-label dose-escalation trial of ivuxolimab. The trial enrolled adults with locally advanced or metastatic head and neck squamous cell, hepatocellular, melanoma or renal cell carcinoma. Before TCR sequencing, CD4+ T cells and CD8+ T cells from peripheral blood were sorted into separate populations. In regard to this clone: The specificity of this receptor is unknown. Base quality data are lacking; no much larger clone is found one base away.

The CDR3, from cysteine to phenylalanine, totals 16 residues. The kept DNA is CDR3 alone, 48 bases in frame from the first base. Ends trimmed: V by 0 bases, J by 6 bases; bases unmatched to a gene: 9. CDR1 SQVTM and CDR2 ANQGSEA are derived from the germline V gene. The V and J segments used are TRBV29-1 and TRBJ2-2, with TRBD2 matching 8 junction bases. This sample comprised CD4+ or CD8+ T cells sorted from blood, obtained in a trial of the OX40 agonist ivuxolimab. This TCR derives from an adult with an advanced solid tumor such as melanoma, head and neck, liver or kidney cancer. The nucleotide sequence is given as TGCAGCGTTGAAGATAGGTCGGGGGGGCCTTCCGGGGAGCTGTTTTTT. The resulting protein is CSVEDRSGGPSGELFF.